This T cell receptor beta chain comes out of a study of T cells after yellow fever vaccination. Study-level information: The authors prepared low-cell-number fractions using SMART-Seq v4 Ultra Low Input.

Regarding this clonotype: Its target is unknown.

General study findings and limits: Post-booster repertoires again held most primary-vaccination clones (about 96% CD4, 88% CD8). Peak timing came faster in the weaker secondary response, day 5 versus 15.

UMIs were added to TCR cDNA along with a universal primer site when it was made by 5'RACE template switching. TCRdb fed the 5' RACE reads into MiXCR, producing one record per CDR3 protein. The sample shows 300,000 or so distinct CDR3 sequences, approximately 12% of them seen only once. The specimen comprised CD4+ T cells sorted from PBMCs, sampled 45 days after the yellow fever booster vaccination. This receptor was taken from a young man who received the YFV17D yellow fever vaccine.

CDR3 sequence (DNA): TGCAGCGTCGCTAGCGGGAGGGAACAGTACTTC. It codes for CSVASGREQYF. The rearrangement joins TRBV29-1 to TRBJ2-7, with TRBD2 matching over 12 bases. The V and J ends lost 6 bases and 10 bases, in that order; junction bases with no gene match: 4. This CDR3 comprises 11 residues. Per germline, CDR1 SQVTM and CDR2 ANQGSEA.